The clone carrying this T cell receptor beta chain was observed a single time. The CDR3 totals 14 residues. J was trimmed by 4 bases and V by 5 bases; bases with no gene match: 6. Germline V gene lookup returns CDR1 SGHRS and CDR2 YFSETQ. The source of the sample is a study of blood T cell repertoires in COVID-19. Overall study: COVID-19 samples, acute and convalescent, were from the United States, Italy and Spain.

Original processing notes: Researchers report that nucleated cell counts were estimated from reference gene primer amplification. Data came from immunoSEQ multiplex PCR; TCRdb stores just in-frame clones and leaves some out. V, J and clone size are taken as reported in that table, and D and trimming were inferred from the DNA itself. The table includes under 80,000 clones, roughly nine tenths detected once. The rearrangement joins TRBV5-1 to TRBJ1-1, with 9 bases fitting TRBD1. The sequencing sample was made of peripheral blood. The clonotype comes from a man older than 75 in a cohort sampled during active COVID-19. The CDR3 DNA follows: TGCGCCAGCAGAAGGGGACAGGGTTTCACTGAAGCTTTCTTT. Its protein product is CASRRGQGFTEAFF. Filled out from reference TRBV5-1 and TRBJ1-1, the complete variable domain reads KAGVTQTPRYLIKTRGQQVTLSCSPISGHRSVSWYQQTPGQGLQFLFEYFSETQRNKGNFPGRFSGRQFSNSRSEMNVSTLELGDSALYLCASRRGQGFTEAFFGQGTRLTVV.